This TCR beta chain was obtained from a study of metastatic and nonmetastatic thyroid tumors. Study background: Repertoire data that came from the blood and tumor or nodule tissue of malignant and benign thyroid patients were compared.

Through MiXCR, TCRdb re-clonotyped the PCR reads. The sample shows more than 12,000 clones, less than 30% of them seen only once. V lost 5 bases and J 4 bases, leaving 24 bases between the germline ends. The CDR3 extends over 18 amino acids. Thyroid surgery took place with no prior treatment in any patient. Overall study findings and caveats: Compared with benign nodules, malignant thyroid tumors were reported to have significantly higher TCR beta diversity in both blood and tumor.

The table lists this clone with many counts. Its specificity is not known. The clonotype comes from a male donor with papillary thyroid cancer or a benign thyroid nodule (not recorded which). Some clones in this sample may be carry-over from other donors' samples. The V and J genes are TRBV12-3 or TRBV12-4 and TRBJ1-3; D is unclear. Specimen: tumor tissue. CDR3 DNA: TGTGCCAGCAGTCGATACCTCCAAGATTCGAGGAGGGGAAACACCATATATTTT. This codes for CASSRYLQDSRRGNTIYF.